Shown below are 6 T cell receptor beta chains from a single sample sequenced in a study of identifying expanded T cells in peripheral blood (dated by TCRdb to between 2018 and 2021). The library was made by the immunoSEQ multiplex PCR assay. This is the immuneACCESS table as TCRdb keeps it, with only in-frame sequences that have V and J called. A part of the clones is gone; compared with another copy, unresolved V genes explain less than half, and the rest is unexplained. The sample yields over 100,000 clones; roughly 90% were counted once. Approximately 8% of the sample is held by the ten biggest clonotypes. What was sequenced was blood. These receptor sequences come from a person aged 18 to 75 in good health.

The V gene is TRBV4-2, the J gene TRBJ2-1, with TRBD1 matching over 7 bases. Per the germline V gene, CDR1 is LGHNA and CDR2 is YNFKEQ. Losses at the gene ends were 2 bases for V and 6 bases for J; bases not matched to a gene: 4. The CDR3 sequence is 14 residues long. CDR3 in DNA: TGTGCCAGCAGCCAACGACAGGGAGTCAATGAGCAGTTCTTC. Translating gives CASSQRQGVNEQFF.

The rearrangement links TRBV5-1 to TRBJ1-1, with 8 bases matching TRBD1. Germline V gives CDR1 SGHRS, CDR2 YFSETQ. The CDR3 extends over 14 amino acids. Germline trimming cut 4 bases from V and 0 bases from J; bases unmatched to any gene: 2. The DNA of the CDR3 is TGCGCCAGCAGCCGACAGGGGCTGAACACTGAAGCTTTCTTT. This gives the protein CASSRQGLNTEAFF. The full variable domain, its missing parts supplied by reference TRBV5-1 and TRBJ1-1, is KAGVTQTPRYLIKTRGQQVTLSCSPISGHRSVSWYQQTPGQGLQFLFEYFSETQRNKGNFPGRFSGRQFSNSRSEMNVSTLELGDSALYLCASSRQGLNTEAFFGQGTRLTVV.

V gene TRBV9 combines with J gene TRBJ1-5, with D uncertain. V was pared by 0 bases and J by 3 bases, with 10 bases between. Looked up from germline, CDR1 is SGDLS and CDR2 is YYNGEE. CDR3 size: 15 residues. The CDR3 sequence: CASSVGSGVNQPQHF. CDR3 DNA sequence: TGTGCCAGCAGCGTAGGGTCAGGAGTCAATCAGCCCCAGCATTTT.

V gene TRBV4-2 combines with J gene TRBJ1-2; tentatively, D is TRBD1 (6 bases). Trimming shortened V by 0 bases and J by 4 bases, and 21 bases separated the two germline ends. CDR3 size: 18 residues. Per germline, CDR1 LGHNA and CDR2 YNFKEQ. CDR3 DNA sequence: TGTGCCAGCAGCCAAGATCTCGCGATCGTCACAGGGACCTATGGCTACACCTTC. Protein: CASSQDLAIVTGTYGYTF.

DNA for the CDR3: TGTGCCAGCAGTTGGGGGGGTAGCGGGATAAGCACAGATACGCAGTATTTT. Amino acids: CASSWGGSGISTDTQYF. The J gene is TRBJ2-3, the V gene TRBV5-4; TRBD2 matches 8 bases. V gave up 5 bases and J gave up 0 bases; unmatched junction bases: 11. Germline V CDR1 and CDR2: SGHNT, YYREEE (reference sequence). The CDR3 totals 17 residues.

This chain joins TRBV7-2 and TRBJ2-7; 7 bases line up with TRBD2. The trim removed 1 base at V and 4 bases at J, leaving 4 bases unmatched. This CDR3 is built from 14 residues. CDR1 is SGHTA and CDR2 is FQGNSA in the germline V gene. The CDR3 DNA reads TGTGCCAGCAGCTTAGGTGCCGGGAGGTACGAGCAGTACTTC. Protein: CASSLGAGRYEQYF.